One TCR beta chain is described in this entry. These data are taken from a study of early T cells in non-severe SARS-CoV-2 infection. Study context: Chains stayed unpaired after sequencing of bulk RNA from unsorted whole blood.

Individual cDNA molecules were tagged with unique molecular identifiers. MiXCR, run by TCRdb on the 5' RACE reads, gives a single entry per CDR3 protein. The sample lists 39,000 or so distinct CDR3 sequences, 5.5% seen once, with 4% to 4.5% in the top ten. The CDR3 spans 14 residues. V shed 8 bases and J shed 9 bases, with 20 bases lying between them. From germline, CDR1 is SGHNT and CDR2 YENEEA. The sequenced sample was whole blood, obtained at baseline. The sequence came from an adult who was a healthcare worker with PCR-confirmed SARS-CoV-2 infection or an uninfected control (not recorded which). This chain uses TRBV11-3 with TRBJ2-1; D gene ambiguous. CDR3 coding DNA: TGTGCCAGCCCACCACCCAGTGGGGTGGCTGAGCAGTTCTTC. Encoded protein: CASPPPSGVAEQFF.